The next 21 T cell receptor beta chains were all read from a single sample in a study of radiotherapy plus CTLA-4 blockade in lung cancer. Assay used: immunoSEQ multiplex PCR; TCRdb lists only in-frame clones, some missing. Of some 110,000 clones listed, over 65% are singletons. Sample: peripheral blood, taken from a patient treated with radiotherapy plus ipilimumab. Source of these receptors: a human donor with non-small cell lung cancer that progressed on radiotherapy plus ipilimumab. Some clones in this sample may be carry-over from other donors' samples.

This clone was counted once. V is TRBV7-9 and J is TRBJ1-1; D remains unclear. Germline V CDR1 and CDR2: SEHNR, FQNEAQ (reference sequence). The V and J ends lost 11 bases and 4 bases respectively, with 14 bases between them. The CDR3 spans 12 residues. DNA for the CDR3: TGTGCCGGCTCGGTGGGCCTCACTGAAGCTTTCTTT. Encoded protein: CAGSVGLTEAFF.

This chain connects TRBV7-2 to TRBJ2-3; 7 bases align to TRBD2. V shed 2 bases and J 7 bases; nucleotides not matched to a gene: 6. The CDR3 loop spans 14 amino acids. Germline loops: CDR1 SGHTA, CDR2 FQGNSA. The CDR3 DNA is TGTGCCAGCAGCTTACTAGCGGAAGGCCATACGCAGTATTTT. It specifies CASSLLAEGHTQYF.

V gene TRBV7-9 combines with J gene TRBJ1-2; D not resolved. Germline-derived CDR1 and CDR2 are SEHNR and FQNEAQ (reference sequence). The CDR3 runs to 14 residues. V lost 1 base, J lost 8 bases, and 14 bases lay in between. The CDR3 loop is CASSLVARAGGYTF. Written as DNA, the CDR3 is TGTGCCAGCAGCTTAGTCGCGAGGGCTGGAGGCTACACCTTC.

The genes are TRBV5-1 and TRBJ2-7; tentatively, D is TRBD2 (5 bases). The germline gives CDR1 SGHRS, CDR2 YFSETQ. V lost 1 base and J 1 base, leaving 9 bases between the germline ends. This CDR3 contains 14 residues. CDR3 coding DNA: TGCGCCAGCAGCTTGAATCCGGGATCCTACGAGCAGTACTTC. It specifies CASSLNPGSYEQYF.

The V gene is TRBV6-5, the J gene TRBJ2-3, with D perhaps given as TRBD1 or TRBD2 (5 bases each). Germline V gives CDR1 MNHEY, CDR2 SVGAGI. The CDR3 sequence is 13 residues long. Trimming removed 4 bases from V and 5 bases from J, with 10 bases in between. As DNA, the CDR3 is TGTGCCAGCAGTTTACTGGGGGAAGATACGCAGTATTTT. Translation: CASSLLGEDTQYF.

The chain uses TRBV4-1 and TRBJ2-1, with 8 nucleotides matching TRBD2. V lost 2 bases to trimming and J lost 10 bases; unmatched junction nucleotides: 13. The CDR3 extends over 16 amino acids. Germline CDR1 is MGHRA and CDR2 is YSYEKL. The CDR3 reads CASSQSNGGAGGEQFF. DNA for the CDR3: TGCGCCAGCAGCCAATCCAACGGGGGGGCCGGTGGGGAGCAGTTCTTC.

This clone appeared a single time. The chain links TRBV11-2 to TRBJ2-7; D remains unclear. V lost 1 base, J lost 5 bases, and 9 bases lay in between. CDR1 is SGHAT, CDR2 FQNNGV, per germline. The CDR3 totals 13 residues. The CDR3 nucleotides are TGTGCCAGCAGCTTAGCCGCTTTCAACGAGCAGTACTTC. This encodes CASSLAAFNEQYF.

This sequence joins TRBV10-3 and TRBJ2-7, with 15 bases fitting TRBD2. Per germline, CDR1 ENHRY and CDR2 SYGVKD. With V trimmed by 6 bases and J by 2 bases, 11 bases remained unmatched. This CDR3 comprises 18 residues. DNA of the CDR3: TGTGCCATCAGCCCCCGGGGGACTAGCGGGGGGTCCCCCTACGAGCAGTACTTC. The encoded protein is CAISPRGTSGGSPYEQYF.

This clone was seen a single time. The chain links TRBV10-3 to TRBJ2-3, with 11 bases lining up with TRBD2. CDR3 length: 16 residues. Germline CDR1 reads ENHRY; CDR2 reads SYGVKD. Trimming took 4 bases from V and 2 from J; bases not matched to a gene: 5. In DNA form, the CDR3 reads TGTGCCATCAGTGCAGTTAGCGGGGGGGCCACAGATACGCAGTATTTT. This translates into CAISAVSGGATDTQYF.

The chain combines TRBV10-3 with TRBJ2-5, with D perhaps TRBD1 (5 bases). Trimming left V 4 bases short and J 2 bases short, with 5 bases between. Germline assignment: CDR1 ENHRY and CDR2 SYGVKD. The CDR3 has 12 amino acids. The CDR3 loop reads CAISGQQETQYF. In DNA form, the CDR3 reads TGTGCCATCAGTGGACAGCAAGAGACCCAGTACTTC.

The chain couples TRBV11-3 to TRBJ2-5, with 10 bases lining up with TRBD1. Per germline, CDR1 SGHNT and CDR2 YENEEA. There are 17 residues in the CDR3. V was pared by 3 bases and J by 3 bases, with 10 bases of the junction left unmatched. This chain's CDR3 is CASSLGAVGTGEETQYF. The CDR3 DNA reads TGTGCCAGCAGCTTGGGTGCTGTGGGGACAGGGGAAGAGACCCAGTACTTC.

The chain links TRBV11-3 to TRBJ2-3; D gene uncertain. The CDR3 sequence is 13 residues long. Looked up from germline, CDR1 is SGHNT and CDR2 is YENEEA. The V end lost 1 base, the J end lost 4 bases, and 6 bases lay between the germline ends. CDR3 sequence reads: CASSLGLADTQYF. The CDR3 DNA follows: TGTGCCAGCAGCTTAGGGCTAGCAGATACGCAGTATTTT.

The chain recombines TRBV4-3 with TRBJ1-2, with D hard to call. V was shortened by 4 bases and J by 8 bases, with 17 bases between the two germline ends. The CDR3 is 14 amino acids. The V gene's germline CDR1 is LGHNA and CDR2 YSLEER. CDR3 region: CASSRDYTTYGYTF. CDR3 DNA sequence: TGCGCCAGCAGCCGCGACTACACGACTTACGGCTACACCTTC.

The V gene is TRBV2, the J gene TRBJ1-1; no clear D gene. This CDR3 region has 14 residues. Per germline, CDR1 SNHLY and CDR2 FYNNEI. V lost 6 bases to trimming and J lost 2 bases, with 13 bases between them. CDR3 DNA sequence: TGTGCCAGCAGCCCGCGGCAGGATAACACTGAAGCTTTCTTT. Translation: CASSPRQDNTEAFF.

CDR3 DNA: TGCGCCAGCAGCCAAGTTAAGAACACTGAAGCTTTCTTT. This sequence encodes CASSQVKNTEAFF. The chain combines TRBV4-3 with TRBJ1-1, with D unclear. Trimming removed 1 base at V and 1 base at J, with 4 bases between. The CDR3 spans 13 residues. CDR1 is LGHNA and CDR2 is YSLEER in the germline V gene.

The V call is TRBV4-3, the J call TRBJ1-2; D gene uncertain. Between the trimmed V and J ends, which lost 4 bases and 3 bases, there was a span of 12 bases. CDR1 is LGHNA, CDR2 YSLEER, per germline. CDR3 size: 14 residues. CDR3 residues: CASSPGPADYGYTF. CDR3 sequence (DNA): TGCGCCAGCAGCCCGGGCCCTGCGGACTATGGCTACACCTTC.

The rearrangement joins TRBV29-1 to TRBJ2-2; TRBD1 might be the D (6 bases). Germline CDR1 and CDR2: SQVTM and ANQGSEA. This CDR3 is 13 amino acids long. The germline V and J ends were trimmed by 7 bases and 0 bases, with 9 bases remaining between them. The CDR3 DNA reads TGCAGCGCTGGACAGACGAACACCGGGGAGCTGTTTTTT. Translated: CSAGQTNTGELFF.

This clone turned up a few times. The CDR3 protein is CASSSRTGAGNTIYF. CDR3 DNA: TGTGCCAGCAGCTCAAGGACAGGAGCTGGAAACACCATATATTTT. The rearrangement uses TRBV9 and TRBJ1-3, with 7 bases lining up with TRBD1. The junction had 6 bases not matched to a gene; V was cut back by 4 bases and J by 2 bases. Germline V gene lookup returns CDR1 SGDLS and CDR2 YYNGEE. The CDR3 length is 15 residues.

The chain combines TRBV4-2 with TRBJ1-4; no definite D call. Germline V CDR1 and CDR2: LGHNA, YNFKEQ. Trimming cost V 1 base and J 3 bases, with 12 bases left between them. This CDR3 is built from 16 residues. The CDR3 DNA follows: TGTGCCAGCAGCCAAGGTGCGTCGGGGTCTAATGAAAAACTGTTTTTT. Translating gives CASSQGASGSNEKLFF.

The chain recombines TRBV18 with TRBJ2-1; a possible D gene is TRBD1 (5 bases). V shed 2 bases and J shed 0 bases, with 11 bases lying between them. The CDR3 runs to 16 residues. Germline V CDR1 and CDR2: KGHSH, LQKENI. The chain's CDR3 is CASSPNRKSSYNEQFF. The CDR3 nucleotides read TGTGCCAGCTCACCAAACAGGAAAAGCTCCTACAATGAGCAGTTCTTC.

This chain uses TRBV4-3 with TRBJ1-4; D call uncertain. Trimming shortened V by 4 bases and J by 8 bases, and 17 bases separated the two germline ends. Germline assignment: CDR1 LGHNA and CDR2 YSLEER. The CDR3 spans 15 residues. CDR3 residues: CASSLAPVGGEKLFF. Written as DNA, the CDR3 is TGCGCCAGCAGCCTAGCGCCGGTAGGAGGCGAAAAACTGTTTTTT.